These 27 T cell receptor beta chains were all obtained from the same sample, sequenced in a study of CD8 T cells in ankylosing spondylitis. TCRdb re-called the 5' RACE reads through MiXCR, storing one row per CDR3 protein. The sample has approximately 190,000 distinct CDR3 sequences; 10% to 15% are singletons. The sequenced material came from blood, either unsorted or a sorted T cell fraction (not recorded which). The origin of the receptors is a female donor with ankylosing spondylitis or in good health (not recorded which).

This clonotype was seen at least ten times. J is TRBJ1-1 and V is TRBV6-2 or TRBV6-3; 7 nucleotides line up with TRBD1. The CDR3 is made up of 16 amino acids. CDR1 and CDR2 (germline): MNHEY, SVGEGT. The J segment lost 1 base and the V segment lost 5 bases, leaving 10 bases of the junction unmatched. CDR3 nucleotide sequence: TGTGCCAGCAGTCGTCGACAGGGAAGTTCGAACACTGAAGCTTTCTTT. It encodes CASSRRQGSSNTEAFF.

This clonotype showed up many times. The chain combines TRBV4-3 with TRBJ2-2; the match to TRBD1 covers 12 bases. From germline, CDR1 is LGHNA and CDR2 YSLEER. Trimming removed 3 bases from V and 7 bases from J; junction bases left unmatched: 6. The CDR3 covers 16 residues. The CDR3 region has the DNA TGCGCCAGCAGCCAGGGGGACAGGGGGCCAGGCGGGGAGCTGTTTTTT. Amino acid sequence: CASSQGDRGPGGELFF.

Notes on this clonotype: The germline gene is not matched at one end of the junction; a read error may be the cause. The chain is built from TRBV12-3 or TRBV12-4 and TRBJ2-2; D ambiguous. CDR3 length equals 14 residues. Here the CDR3 DNA reads TGTGCCGGCAGTTTAACGGTCTCTCCCGGGGAGCTGTTTTTT. Protein sequence: CAGSLTVSPGELFF.

There are many counts of this clonotype. V gene TRBV18 combines with J gene TRBJ1-5, with D hard to call. Germline CDR1 is KGHSH and CDR2 is LQKENI. Trimming left V 5 bases short and J 7 bases short, with 21 bases between. The CDR3 runs 16 residues. The chain's CDR3 is CASSFLEASRNQPQHF. Written as DNA, the CDR3 is TGTGCCAGCTCATTTTTAGAGGCCAGCCGAAACCAGCCCCAGCATTTT.

The V gene is TRBV6-2 or TRBV6-3, the J gene TRBJ2-5; D is ambiguous. Per the germline V gene, CDR1 is MNHEY and CDR2 is SVGEGT. This CDR3 contains 15 residues. The ends were cut back, 6 bases at V and 5 bases at J, with 19 bases in the middle. CDR3 residues: CASSVGQALSETQYF. The CDR3 DNA sequence: TGTGCCAGCAGCGTAGGTCAGGCCCTCAGTGAGACCCAGTACTTC.

This clonotype appeared many times. The J gene is TRBJ1-1, the V gene TRBV5-8; TRBD1 agrees at 7 bases. V lost 5 bases and J lost 6; bases outside the gene matches: 7. The CDR3 is made up of 13 amino acids. Germline V CDR1 and CDR2: SGHTS, YDEGEE. The CDR3 DNA reads TGTGCCAGCAGTACGACAGGGCGCGCTGAAGCTTTCTTT. This sequence encodes CASSTTGRAEAFF.

This clonotype was seen many times. The gene calls are TRBV5-1 and TRBJ1-4; 7 nucleotides line up with TRBD1. Germline CDR1 is SGHRS and CDR2 is YFSETQ. Trimming took 3 bases from V and 8 from J; bases not matched to a gene: 4. The CDR3 runs 13 residues. CDR3 protein: CASSSRTGEKLFF. CDR3 nucleotide sequence: TGCGCCAGCAGCTCGAGGACAGGAGAAAAACTGTTTTTT.

This clonotype has more than one count but fewer than ten. V gene TRBV12-3 or TRBV12-4 combines with J gene TRBJ2-5, with D perhaps TRBD2 (5 bases). CDR3 length: 13 amino acids. The ends were cut back, 5 bases at V and 5 bases at J, with 12 bases in the middle. CDR3 residues: CASSTTRGETQYF. CDR3 sequence (DNA): TGTGCCAGCAGTACTACCCGCGGGGAGACCCAGTACTTC.

This clonotype turned up a few times. V is TRBV7-2 and J is TRBJ2-7; tentatively, D is TRBD1 (5 bases). The length of the CDR3 is 12 residues. Germline CDR1 SGHTA, CDR2 FQGNSA. V was pared by 5 bases and J by 9 bases, with 14 bases between. The CDR3 bases are TGTGCCAGCAGCCTAGGGGCCCCAGGGCAGTACTTC. Translation gives CASSLGAPGQYF.

This clonotype has a count of ten or more. This chain links TRBV7-2 with TRBJ2-5; the D is unclear. The CDR3 is 11 residues long. Germline CDR1 is SGHTA and CDR2 is FQGNSA. V was shortened by 5 bases and J by 4 bases, with 5 bases between the two germline ends. The CDR3 nucleotides read TGTGCCAGCAGCCAAATAGAGACCCAGTACTTC. Amino acid sequence: CASSQIETQYF. Variable domain in full (rest from reference TRBV7-2 and TRBJ2-5): GAGVSQSPSNKVTEKGKDVELRCDPISGHTALYWYRQSLGQGLEFLIYFQGNSAPDKSGLPSDRFSAERTGGSVSTLTIQRTQQEDSAVYLCASSQIETQYFGPGTRLLVL.

The gene calls are TRBV18 and TRBJ2-1, with D maybe TRBD2 (5 bases). The V gene lost 0 bases and the J gene lost 0 bases, with 9 bases spanning the gap. There are 16 residues in the CDR3. Germline V gene lookup returns CDR1 KGHSH and CDR2 LQKENI. The CDR3 DNA sequence: TGTGCCAGCTCACCACCCGGCGGGTCCTCCTACAATGAGCAGTTCTTC. This sequence encodes CASSPPGGSSYNEQFF.

The J gene is TRBJ2-1, the V gene TRBV6-1; maybe TRBD2 (6 bases). Germline CDR1 reads MNHNS; CDR2 reads SASEGT. The CDR3 spans 15 residues. Deletions cut 6 bases from V and 5 bases from J, with 17 bases between. The CDR3 DNA follows: TGTGCCAGCAGCGACCGGGCGGGAACGGACAATGAGCAGTTCTTC. Protein: CASSDRAGTDNEQFF.

V and J are TRBV7-9 and TRBJ2-1; D remains unclear. Germline assignment: CDR1 SEHNR and CDR2 FQNEAQ (reference sequence). There are 15 residues in the CDR3. V lost 3 bases and J 0 bases, leaving 9 bases between the germline ends. The CDR3 is CASSFGPPSYNEQFF. In DNA form, the CDR3 reads TGTGCCAGCAGCTTTGGCCCGCCCTCCTACAATGAGCAGTTCTTC.

Remarks on this clonotype: This may stem from a read error, because a much larger clone lies one nucleotide away. The V call is TRBV14, the J call TRBJ1-1, with D perhaps matching TRBD1 (6 bases). CDR1 and CDR2 from the germline V gene are SGHDN and FVKESK. The CDR3 length is 15 residues. The CDR3 spells CANSQYRDMNTEAFF. The CDR3 bases are TGTGCCAACAGCCAGTACAGGGACATGAACACTGAAGCTTTCTTT. Together with reference TRBV14 and TRBJ1-1, the CDR3 gives the full variable domain: EAGVTQFPSHSVIEKGQTVTLRCDPISGHDNLYWYRRVMGKEIKFLLHFVKESKQDESGMPNNRFLAERTGGTYSTLKVQPAELEDSGVYFCANSQYRDMNTEAFFGQGTRLTVV.

This clonotype was counted between two and nine times. This sequence joins TRBV9 and TRBJ2-1; D gene ambiguous. This CDR3 spans 14 amino acids. Trimming shortened V by 1 base and J by 5 bases, and 10 bases separated the two germline ends. CDR1 and CDR2 (germline): SGDLS, YYNGEE. CDR3 sequence (DNA): TGTGCCAGCAGCGTATCCACTAAAGACAATGAGCAGTTCTTC. This encodes CASSVSTKDNEQFF.

In this sample, this clonotype turned up many times. The chain carries TRBV15 and TRBJ2-4; D is perhaps TRBD1 (5 bases). Germline-derived CDR1 and CDR2 are LNHNV and YYDKDF (reference sequence). V lost 6 bases and J 5 bases, leaving 14 bases between the germline ends. CDR3 length equals 14 residues. CDR3 in DNA: TGTGCCACCAGAAACCTCAGGGCCCAAAACATTCAGTACTTC. It encodes CATRNLRAQNIQYF.

This clonotype was counted ten times or more. This chain links TRBV11-2 with TRBJ2-1; 13 bases are a match to TRBD2. The germline CDR1 and CDR2 sequences are SGHAT and FQNNGV. This CDR3 comprises 18 residues. V shed 1 base, J shed 10 bases, and the junction held 13 bases outside the gene matches. The DNA of the CDR3 is TGTGCCAGCAGCTTAGGCAAAAATCCGGGACTAGCGGGACAAGAGCAGTTCTTC. It is translated as CASSLGKNPGLAGQEQFF.

This clonotype was observed at least ten times. J is TRBJ2-1 and V is TRBV24-1; 7 bases map to TRBD2. This CDR3 region has 16 residues. Germline V gene lookup returns CDR1 KGHDR and CDR2 SFDVKD. J gave up 3 bases and V 5 bases, and 9 bases lay outside the gene matches. CDR3 protein: CATSAMSSGLYNEQFF. CDR3 DNA sequence: TGTGCCACCAGTGCTATGAGTAGCGGGCTCTACAATGAGCAGTTCTTC.

This clonotype was detected a few times. The chain joins TRBV3-1 to TRBJ1-1, with D possibly being TRBD1 (6 bases). This CDR3 has 16 residues. V was pared by 4 bases and J by 0 bases, with 15 bases between. The germline gives CDR1 LGHDT, CDR2 YNNKEL (reference sequence). CDR3 DNA: TGTGCCAGCAGCCGTTTAACAGGGCCCATGAACACTGAAGCTTTCTTT. Protein: CASSRLTGPMNTEAFF.

In this sample, this clonotype turned up many times. The rearrangement joins TRBV6-2 or TRBV6-3 to TRBJ1-3; no clear D gene. Germline V gene data show CDR1 as MNHEY and CDR2 as SVGEGT. The germline V and J ends were trimmed by 8 bases and 0 bases, with 14 bases remaining between them. The CDR3 runs 15 residues. The CDR3 spells CASAGGYNSGNTIYF. The DNA of the CDR3 is TGTGCCAGCGCCGGCGGATACAACTCTGGAAACACCATATATTTT.

The V call is TRBV2, the J call TRBJ2-1, with a tentative D call TRBD2 (5 bases). Germline V gene lookup returns CDR1 SNHLY and CDR2 FYNNEI. The CDR3 has 13 residues. The V and J ends lost 2 bases and 7 bases respectively, with 9 bases between them. The CDR3 is CASSEIGRNEQFF. In nucleotides, the CDR3 is TGTGCCAGCAGTGAAATAGGGAGAAATGAGCAGTTCTTC.

This clonotype was counted a single time. The J gene is TRBJ2-7, the V gene TRBV10-3, with a weak D call TRBD2 (5 bases). CDR3 size: 13 residues. CDR1 is ENHRY and CDR2 is SYGVKD in the germline V gene. V dropped 4 bases and J dropped 7 bases, with 14 bases sitting between them. The CDR3 nucleotides read TGTGCCATCAGTGCGACGGGCCGAGGGGAGCAGTACTTC. Translation gives CAISATGRGEQYF.

This clonotype was seen many times. The chain joins TRBV10-3 to TRBJ2-5; TRBD1 matches 8 bases. Trimming removed 6 bases from V and 1 base from J; junction bases left unmatched: 4. This CDR3 region has 14 residues. CDR1 and CDR2 from the germline V gene are ENHRY and SYGVKD. The chain's CDR3 is CAIRKDRAQETQYF. CDR3 sequence (DNA): TGTGCCATCAGGAAGGACAGGGCCCAAGAGACCCAGTACTTC.

This clonotype has more than one count but fewer than ten. V gene TRBV6-2 or TRBV6-3 combines with J gene TRBJ1-5; TRBD1 might be the D (6 bases). CDR1 is MNHEY, CDR2 SVGEGT, per germline. The CDR3 has 11 residues. Trimming took 6 bases from V and 11 from J, leaving 11 bases between them. CDR3 amino acids: CASSSNRAQHF. In DNA form, the CDR3 reads TGTGCCAGCAGCTCAAACAGGGCCCAGCATTTT.

This clonotype was counted many times. DNA for the CDR3: TGTGCCAGCAGTTTATCGGGGCAGGGGACTTTCTCTGGAAACACCATATATTTT. Translating gives CASSLSGQGTFSGNTIYF. V and J are TRBV28 and TRBJ1-3; weak D call: TRBD1 (6 bases). Germline lookup yields CDR1 MDHEN and CDR2 SYDVKM. Trimming left V 1 base short and J 0 bases short, with 16 bases between. The CDR3 covers 18 residues.

Ten or more counts support this clonotype. This sequence joins TRBV10-3 and TRBJ2-7, with TRBD1 matching 10 bases. Germline CDR1 and CDR2: ENHRY and SYGVKD. The CDR3 has 16 residues. With V trimmed by 2 bases and J by 4 bases, 8 bases remained unmatched. The CDR3 coding sequence is TGTGCCATCAGTGAGCGCTCCGGGACAGGGGTGTACGAGCAGTACTTC. This gives the protein CAISERSGTGVYEQYF.

This clonotype was recorded many times. A read error may produce the germline difference seen at one junction end. The chain carries TRBV7-2 and TRBJ2-3, with D possibly being TRBD1 (6 bases). CDR1 is SGHTA and CDR2 is FQGNSA in the germline V gene. This CDR3 is 14 amino acids long. The CDR3 nucleotides are TGTGCCAGCAGTTACGCTGGGGGCACGGATACGCAGTATTTT. It specifies CASSYAGGTDTQYF. The full variable domain, in which reference TRBV7-2 and TRBJ2-3 provide the parts outside the CDR3, is GAGVSQSPSNKVTEKGKDVELRCDPISGHTALYWYRQSLGQGLEFLIYFQGNSAPDKSGLPSDRFSAERTGGSVSTLTIQRTQQEDSAVYLCASSYAGGTDTQYFGPGTRLTVL.